Detailed here is one T cell receptor beta chain. A few counts support this clonotype. There is no known antigen for this receptor. No per-base quality is available; no much larger clone lies one base away. In light of the paper, this sample's treatment or condition label describes: allogeneic hematopoietic cell transplantation with graft depleted of TCRalphabeta T cells and CD19 B cells. The children who served as transplant recipients had been given grafts of TCRalphabeta/CD19-depleted allogeneic hematopoietic cells. V loses 4 bases of germline sequence and J loses 0 bases, and the interval between the two ends is 7 bases. From its cysteine to its phenylalanine, the CDR3 spans 12 amino acids. Here the CDR3 DNA is all that survives: 36 bases in frame from base 1. From a lookup of the germline V gene, CDR1 and CDR2 are SQVTM and ANQGSEA. This entry is derived from a study of T-cell reconstitution after alpha-beta-depleted transplantation in children (dated by TCRdb to between 2015 and 2016). Regarding the research as a whole: Using TCR repertoire profiling, the study quantitatively followed how T-cell immune reconstitution unfolded in children after TCRalphabeta/CD19-depleted allogeneic hematopoietic cell transplantation.

Libraries were built with PCR. The reads were generated on an Illumina HiSeq 2500. TCR libraries were prepared with molecular barcoding, using unique molecular identifiers to normalize TCRbeta repertoire quantification. TCRdb reworked the public reads: Q25 trimming with fastp, MiXCR clone assembly, productive beta chains retained. Rows matching on CDR3 protein sequence are summarized as one entry with the most common DNA and genes. The sample includes about 100,000 distinct CDR3 sequences, with around 6.4% observed a single time. The top ten clonotypes cover around 23% of the sample. The investigation overall reported the following: Over subsequent months, a decline in hyperexpanded clone frequencies was noted, and after one year, T-cell counts and TCRbeta diversity were mostly ascribed to newly produced T cells. The apparently early alphabetaT-cell count recovery about two months after transplant was reportedly dependent on only several hundred rapidly expanded clones derived from non-depleted graft cells. In some patients, the high TCRbeta diversity seen at day 60 was put down to recipient T cells and intrathymic progenitors that had survived conditioning.

This clonotype was obtained from a male patient between 2 and 9 years old who had a stem cell transplant for acute lymphoblastic leukemia, so the T cells may come from the graft donor. Material: PBMCs, mostly from graft donor cells, obtained 360 days after TCRalphabeta/CD19-depleted stem cell transplant. This sequence uses TRBV29-1 and TRBJ2-7, with a tentative D gene TRBD1 over 5 matching bases. The DNA sequence is as follows: TGCAGCGTTGGGGGCCGCTCCTACGAGCAGTACTTC. Its protein product is CSVGGRSYEQYF.